The 25 T cell receptor beta chains in this list originate from one sample, sequenced in a study of blood T cell repertoires in COVID-19. Data came from immunoSEQ multiplex PCR; TCRdb stores just in-frame clones and leaves some out. The data show approximately 100,000 clones, approximately 79% seen once. The sequenced material came from peripheral blood. The origin of the receptors is a man aged 70 or older with active or convalescent COVID-19.

The chain employs TRBV6-5 and TRBJ2-5; TRBD2 agrees at 8 bases. CDR1 and CDR2 (germline): MNHEY, SVGAGI. The CDR3 extends over 14 amino acids. V was pared by 6 bases and J by 5 bases, with 8 bases of the junction left unmatched. CDR3 loop: CASRPGGRGETQYF. CDR3 nucleotides: TGTGCCAGCAGGCCGGGGGGGAGAGGGGAGACCCAGTACTTC.

The rearrangement uses TRBV6-2 or TRBV6-3 and TRBJ2-4, with 7 positions matching TRBD2. The CDR3 has 15 residues. From germline, CDR1 is MNHEY and CDR2 SVGEGT. J was trimmed by 0 bases and V by 5 bases; bases with no gene match: 4. The CDR3 loop is CASSPSGAAKNIQYF. In nucleotides, the CDR3 is TGTGCCAGCAGTCCCAGCGGGGCAGCCAAAAACATTCAGTACTTC.

The V call is TRBV7-9, the J call TRBJ2-5; TRBD2 matches at 7 bases. Germline V gene lookup returns CDR1 SEHNR and CDR2 FQNEAQ (reference sequence). The CDR3 length is 14 residues. After removal of 7 bases from V and 1 base from J, the junction contained 6 bases not matched to a gene. The CDR3 bases are TGTGCCAGCACCCCTAGCGGACCCCAAGAGACCCAGTACTTC. Amino acids: CASTPSGPQETQYF.

The chain joins TRBV18 to TRBJ1-1; D is unclear. CDR1 KGHSH and CDR2 LQKENI come from the germline V gene. V lost 3 bases, J lost 1 base, and 6 bases lay in between. The CDR3 length is 13 residues. CDR3 nucleotide sequence: TGTGCCAGCTCACCGGAGCGGAACACTGAAGCTTTCTTT. Translating it yields CASSPERNTEAFF.

CDR3 coding DNA: TGTGCCAGTAGTAATATAGGAGGCAGCAATGAGCAGTTCTTC. Translation gives CASSNIGGSNEQFF. The V and J genes are TRBV19 and TRBJ2-1; tentatively, D is TRBD2 (5 bases). Germline loops: CDR1 LNHDA, CDR2 SQIVND (reference sequence). V lost 4 bases and J 6 bases, leaving 13 bases between the germline ends. This CDR3 is built from 14 residues. The full variable domain, with the rest looked up from reference TRBV19 and TRBJ2-1, is DGGITQSPKYLFRKEGQNVTLSCEQNLNHDAMYWYRQDPGQGLRLIYYSQIVNDFQKGDIAEGYSVSREKKESFPLTVTSAQKNPTAFYLCASSNIGGSNEQFFGPGTRLTVL.

This clone has only a few counts. The chain is built from TRBV13 and TRBJ1-2; 9 bases are shared with TRBD1. The CDR3 is 16 amino acids. Germline assignment: CDR1 PRHDT and CDR2 FYEKMQ (reference sequence). With 5 bases clipped from V and 8 bases from J, the junction kept 15 bases outside the gene matches. CDR3 coding DNA: TGTGCCAGCAGCCTCCGGGACAGGGAAGAGACGGGCGGCTACACCTTC. It is translated as CASSLRDREETGGYTF.

This chain joins TRBV11-2 and TRBJ2-3; 8 bases align to TRBD1. The V gene end was trimmed by 1 base and the J gene end by 1 base; junction bases not matched to a gene: 4. Germline loops: CDR1 SGHAT, CDR2 FQNNGV. This CDR3 is 16 amino acids long. In nucleotides, the CDR3 is TGTGCCAGCAGCTTAGGCAGGGGGCAGGGCACAGATACGCAGTATTTT. As protein: CASSLGRGQGTDTQYF.

CDR3 bases: TGTGCCAGCAGAACGCAGGGGGCAGGTTCACCCCTCCACTTT. This gives the protein CASRTQGAGSPLHF. The chain recombines TRBV2 with TRBJ1-6, with 8 bases aligning to TRBD1. Per germline, CDR1 SNHLY and CDR2 FYNNEI. V gave up 6 bases and J gave up 9 bases; unmatched junction bases: 7. The CDR3 has 14 residues.

V gene TRBV10-3 combines with J gene TRBJ2-2, with a tentative D call TRBD2 (5 bases). The V end was cut by 0 bases, the J end by 1 base, with 9 bases between. The CDR3 contains 16 residues. Germline loops: CDR1 ENHRY, CDR2 SYGVKD. CDR3 DNA: TGTGCCATCAGTGAGTCGAGCGGAGGGAACACCGGGGAGCTGTTTTTT. Its translation: CAISESSGGNTGELFF.

The chain links TRBV19 to TRBJ2-6, with 8 bases fitting TRBD2. Germline CDR1 is LNHDA and CDR2 is SQIVND (reference sequence). CDR3 length: 16 residues. The J segment lost 4 bases and the V segment lost 5 bases, leaving 7 bases of the junction unmatched. In DNA form, the CDR3 reads TGTGCCAGTAGTCTGGCGGGGGGTACAGGGGCCAACGTCCTGACTTTC. Its protein product is CASSLAGGTGANVLTF.

V usage is TRBV5-6 and J usage is TRBJ2-2, with D unresolved. Germline V gene lookup returns CDR1 SGHDT and CDR2 YYEEEE. This CDR3 has 16 amino acids. The V end was cut by 6 bases, the J end by 2 bases, with 17 bases between. The CDR3 coding sequence is TGTGCCAGCACCATTGGCGGTTTTAGTAACACCGGGGAGCTGTTTTTT. Its translation: CASTIGGFSNTGELFF.

This clone was detected only once. V is TRBV6-5 and J is TRBJ2-7; 8 bases map to TRBD1. Germline V lookup: CDR1 MNHEY, CDR2 SVGAGI. CDR3 length equals 15 residues. The ends lost 5 bases at V and 3 bases at J; junction bases unmatched: 9. The CDR3 nucleotides read TGTGCCAGCAGTCAGGGGGCTTTGAAGAACTACGAGCAGTACTTC. Translating gives CASSQGALKNYEQYF.

The chain joins TRBV15 to TRBJ2-5, with D possibly being TRBD1 (5 bases). V was trimmed by 5 bases and J by 4 bases, leaving 20 bases between them. CDR1 is LNHNV and CDR2 is YYDKDF in the germline V gene (reference sequence). The CDR3 has 16 amino acids. In nucleotides, the CDR3 is TGTGCCACCAGCCGCCTCAGGCAGGGCATTCGAGAGACCCAGTACTTC. It is translated as CATSRLRQGIRETQYF.

V is TRBV3-1 (or the pseudogene TRBV3-2) and J is TRBJ2-2; tentative D call: TRBD1 (6 bases). This CDR3 has 16 residues. Per germline, CDR1 LGHDT and CDR2 YNNKEL (reference sequence). The V gene lost 1 base and the J gene lost 1 base, with 10 bases spanning the gap. CDR3 sequence (DNA): TGTGCCAGCAGCCAAGTCCAGGGGTGGAACACCGGGGAGCTGTTTTTT. It is translated as CASSQVQGWNTGELFF.

The chain combines TRBV3-1 (or the pseudogene TRBV3-2) with TRBJ1-1; D gene ambiguous. Germline CDR1 reads LGHDT; CDR2 reads YNNKEL (reference sequence). V lost 0 bases and J lost 7, with 9 bases in between. This CDR3 has 13 amino acids. The CDR3 sequence is CASSQEGGFEAFF. The DNA of the CDR3 is TGTGCCAGCAGCCAAGAGGGCGGGTTTGAAGCTTTCTTT.

This clone was recorded once. V usage is TRBV6-1 and J usage is TRBJ1-5; 7 bases agree with TRBD1. Germline-derived CDR1 and CDR2 are MNHNS and SASEGT. With V trimmed by 4 bases and J by 4 bases, 10 bases remained unmatched. The CDR3 is 16 amino acids. CDR3 bases: TGTGCCAGCAGTGGGAGAGAGGGGGCAGTAAATCAGCCCCAGCATTTT. As protein: CASSGREGAVNQPQHF.

The J gene is TRBJ2-7, the V gene TRBV4-1, with 9 bases matching TRBD1. CDR3 length: 14 residues. From germline, CDR1 is MGHRA and CDR2 YSYEKL. Unmatched junction bases numbered 8, after V lost 4 bases and J lost 7 bases. DNA of the CDR3: TGCGCCAGCAGCCGGGGACAGGGTTATCCTGAGCAGTACTTC. It codes for CASSRGQGYPEQYF.

This clone has only a few counts. This sequence joins TRBV3-1 (or the pseudogene TRBV3-2) and TRBJ1-2; possible D gene TRBD1, 6 bases. The CDR3 length is 15 residues. The germline V and J ends were trimmed by 3 bases and 2 bases, with 13 bases remaining between them. Germline CDR1 and CDR2: LGHDT and YNNKEL (reference sequence). The DNA of the CDR3 is TGTGCCAGCAGCCAGATGAGTACAGGGAACTATGGCTACACCTTC. Translation: CASSQMSTGNYGYTF.

Here the CDR3 DNA reads TGTGCCAGCAGTTTCGACAAGGCCACCAATTCACCCCTCCACTTT. Translation: CASSFDKATNSPLHF. The rearrangement links TRBV27 to TRBJ1-6; D gene uncertain. The germline V gene encodes CDR1 MNHEY and CDR2 SMNVEV (reference sequence). Trimming removed 3 bases at V and 7 bases at J, with 13 bases between. The CDR3 is 15 residues long.

The rearrangement joins TRBV6-5 to TRBJ1-6; tentative D call: TRBD1 (5 bases). The CDR3 length is 14 residues. V was cut by 4 bases and J by 7 bases, with 11 bases left in between. The germline CDR1 and CDR2 sequences are MNHEY and SVGAGI. This CDR3 is CASSSGTGNSPLHF. The CDR3 DNA follows: TGTGCCAGCAGTTCGGGGACTGGAAATTCACCCCTCCACTTT.

The V and J genes are TRBV6-5 and TRBJ2-1, with 7 bases aligning to TRBD1. Germline CDR1 MNHEY, CDR2 SVGAGI. The V gene end was trimmed by 6 bases and the J gene end by 1 base; junction bases not matched to a gene: 6. The CDR3 length is 15 residues. The CDR3 region has the DNA TGTGCCAGCAGCCCGACAGGGATTTCCTACAATGAGCAGTTCTTC. Its translation is CASSPTGISYNEQFF.

J is TRBJ2-7 and V is TRBV6-5; tentative D call: TRBD2 (6 bases). CDR1 is MNHEY, CDR2 SVGAGI, per germline. V was trimmed by 7 bases and J by 1 base, leaving 17 bases between them. There are 15 residues in the CDR3. The CDR3 spells CASTLAGTASYEQYF. The CDR3 coding sequence is TGTGCCAGCACCCTCGCGGGGACCGCGTCCTACGAGCAGTACTTC.

The CDR3 DNA reads TGTGCCAGCAGTTCACCAGGGACAGATACGCAGTATTTT. Protein product: CASSSPGTDTQYF. The V gene is TRBV6-5, the J gene TRBJ2-3; tentatively, D is TRBD1 (5 bases). The CDR3 has 13 residues. CDR1 MNHEY and CDR2 SVGAGI come from the germline V gene. Trimming stripped 4 bases from V and 3 bases from J, with 8 bases between.

This clone was found a few times. The chain employs TRBV30 and TRBJ1-3; TRBD1 matches 7 bases. J lost 4 bases, V lost 2 bases, and 11 bases had no gene match. Germline CDR1 reads GTSNPN; CDR2 reads SVGIG (reference sequence). The CDR3 spans 16 residues. Here the CDR3 DNA reads TGTGCCTGGAGTTTCGGCAGGGGGAAAAGGGGAAACACCATATATTTT. Residues: CAWSFGRGKRGNTIYF.

Concerning this clone itself: A read error may account for a junction end that differs from germline. The chain joins TRBV3-1 (or the pseudogene TRBV3-2) to TRBJ2-7; unclear D gene. In germline, CDR1 is LGHDT, CDR2 YNNKEL (reference sequence). There are 11 residues in the CDR3. The DNA for the CDR3 is TGTGCCAGCAGCCAAGATCAGGTTTCCGAGTTC. Protein product: CASSQDQVSEF.